The next 30 T cell receptor beta chains were all read from a single sample in a study of blood T cell repertoires in COVID-19 (dated by TCRdb to the early 2020s). Library preparation employed the immunoSEQ multiplex PCR assay. TCRdb took over this immuneACCESS table, retaining in-frame rearrangements with V and J assigned. Such tables are incomplete; in checked studies, under half of the missing clones stem from an unresolved V gene, and the remainder is unexplained. Recorded for this sample are about 44,000 clones; less than 85% of them occurred a single time. 4% to 5.5% of the sample lies in the top ten. Sequenced: peripheral blood. Receptors originate from a woman aged 70 to 79 with acute or convalescent COVID-19.

The V gene is TRBV5-1, the J gene TRBJ2-1; 16 bases are a match to TRBD2. The CDR3 totals 15 residues. Germline lookup yields CDR1 SGHRS and CDR2 YFSETQ. V was pared by 4 bases and J by 9 bases, with 4 bases of the junction left unmatched. CDR3 sequence reads: CASSAGLAGGGEQFF. DNA of the CDR3: TGCGCCAGCAGCGCGGGACTAGCGGGAGGGGGTGAGCAGTTCTTC. The full variable domain, in which reference TRBV5-1 and TRBJ2-1 provide the parts outside the CDR3, is KAGVTQTPRYLIKTRGQQVTLSCSPISGHRSVSWYQQTPGQGLQFLFEYFSETQRNKGNFPGRFSGRQFSNSRSEMNVSTLELGDSALYLCASSAGLAGGGEQFFGPGTRLTVL.

J is TRBJ2-1 and V is TRBV7-2, with TRBD2 matching 13 bases. The length of the CDR3 is 16 residues. The V segment lost 4 bases and the J segment 4 bases; nucleotides outside the gene matches: 4. Looked up from germline, CDR1 is SGHTA and CDR2 is FQGNSA. CDR3 sequence reads: CASSYRTSGSYNEQFF. CDR3 coding DNA: TGTGCCAGCAGCTACAGGACTAGCGGGAGTTACAATGAGCAGTTCTTC.

This rearrangement joins TRBV11-2 to TRBJ2-2; D gene ambiguous. The CDR3 sequence is 16 residues long. Germline V gene data show CDR1 as SGHAT and CDR2 as FQNNGV. The V end was cut by 3 bases, the J end by 6 bases, with 17 bases between. The CDR3 sequence is CASSFIPQARAGELFF. Here the CDR3 DNA reads TGTGCCAGCAGCTTTATCCCCCAGGCCCGCGCCGGGGAGCTGTTTTTT.

J is TRBJ1-4 and V is TRBV28; the D is unclear. Germline lookup yields CDR1 MDHEN and CDR2 SYDVKM. The CDR3 is 16 amino acids. V shed 4 bases and J shed 0 bases, with 12 bases lying between them. The CDR3 is CASSSRRGATNEKLFF. Here the CDR3 DNA reads TGTGCCAGCAGTTCCCGTCGGGGTGCAACTAATGAAAAACTGTTTTTT.

This chain uses TRBV7-3 with TRBJ1-2, with 8 bases aligning to TRBD1. The CDR3 consists of 15 residues. The germline CDR1 and CDR2 sequences are SGHTA and FQGTGA. Trimming cost V 5 bases and J 2 bases; bases outside gene matches: 7. The chain's CDR3 is CASSPQPGGNYGYTF. The CDR3 DNA follows: TGTGCCAGCAGCCCTCAACCAGGGGGCAACTATGGCTACACCTTC.

The gene calls are TRBV7-6 and TRBJ2-1; TRBD2 matches at 8 bases. The CDR3 is made up of 16 amino acids. V lost 1 base, J lost 2 bases, and 4 bases stayed unmatched. CDR1 SGHVS and CDR2 FNYEAQ come from the germline V gene. The CDR3 region has the DNA TGTGCCAGCAGCTTAGGAGGTAGCGGGACCTACAATGAGCAGTTCTTC. Encoded protein: CASSLGGSGTYNEQFF. The whole variable domain, filled in from reference TRBV7-6 and TRBJ2-1, reads GAGVSQSPRYKVTKRGQDVALRCDPISGHVSLYWYRQALGQGPEFLTYFNYEAQQDKSGLPNDRFSAERPEGSISTLTIQRTEQRDSAMYRCASSLGGSGTYNEQFFGPGTRLTVL.

This clone turned up a few times. The V call is TRBV30, the J call TRBJ2-1, with D possibly matching TRBD2 (5 bases). The CDR3 has 15 residues. From germline, CDR1 is GTSNPN and CDR2 SVGIG (reference sequence). V was clipped by 5 bases and J by 5 bases, with 19 bases between them. The CDR3 sequence: CAWQEDWMGNNEQFF. The CDR3 DNA reads as TGTGCCTGGCAGGAGGACTGGATGGGAAACAATGAGCAGTTCTTC. Full variable domain (rest looked up from reference TRBV30 and TRBJ2-1): SQTIHQWPATLVQPVGSPLSLECTVEGTSNPNLYWYRQAAGRGLQLLFYSVGIGQISSEVPQNLSASRPQDRQFILSSKKLLLSDSGFYLCAWQEDWMGNNEQFFGPGTRLTVL.

The chain has TRBV7-6 and TRBJ2-1; 11 bases map to TRBD2. V trimming: 3 bases; J trimming: 3 bases; junction bases outside the gene matches: 10. The CDR3 runs to 18 residues. CDR1 is SGHVS and CDR2 is FNYEAQ in the germline V gene. The CDR3 DNA is TGTGCCAGCAGCTTGGGTAGAGGACTAGCGGGCCTCTACAATGAGCAGTTCTTC. Its translation is CASSLGRGLAGLYNEQFF.

The chain recombines TRBV5-1 with TRBJ2-2; no clear D gene. The CDR3 totals 15 residues. The germline CDR1 and CDR2 sequences are SGHRS and YFSETQ. V was clipped by 0 bases and J by 6 bases, with 12 bases between them. The CDR3 region is CASSLDGHQSGELFF. CDR3 nucleotides: TGCGCCAGCAGCTTGGATGGCCATCAGTCCGGGGAGCTGTTTTTT.

The rearrangement uses TRBV7-9 and TRBJ2-2, with TRBD1 matching 8 bases. The CDR3 spans 17 residues. The germline V gene has CDR1 SEHNR and CDR2 FQNEAQ (reference sequence). The ends lost 0 bases at V and 1 base at J; junction bases unmatched: 4. The CDR3 spells CASSLALGQGNTGELFF. CDR3 coding DNA: TGTGCCAGCAGCTTAGCGTTAGGACAGGGGAACACCGGGGAGCTGTTTTTT. The full variable domain, with the rest looked up from reference TRBV7-9 and TRBJ2-2, is DTGVSQNPRHKITKRGQNVTFRCDPISEHNRLYWYRQTLGQGPEFLTYFQNEAQLEKSRLLSDRFSAERPKGSFSTLEIQRTEQGDSAMYLCASSLALGQGNTGELFFGEGSRLTVL.

The chain has TRBV5-4 and TRBJ2-3, with 7 nucleotides matching TRBD2. J was trimmed by 2 bases and V by 1 base; bases with no gene match: 7. Germline V gene lookup returns CDR1 SGHNT and CDR2 YYREEE (reference sequence). CDR3 length equals 16 residues. CDR3 loop: CASSLRVAGYTDTQYF. In DNA form, the CDR3 reads TGTGCCAGCAGCTTGAGGGTAGCGGGTTACACAGATACGCAGTATTTT.

The chain carries TRBV2 and TRBJ2-1; D might be TRBD2 (5 bases). Germline V gene data show CDR1 as SNHLY and CDR2 as FYNNEI. The CDR3 spans 14 residues. Trimming pared 7 bases from V and 7 bases from J, leaving 17 bases between. CDR3 loop: CASKVGAGVNEQFF. CDR3 bases: TGTGCCAGCAAGGTGGGAGCCGGCGTGAATGAGCAGTTCTTC.

The chain is built from TRBV6-5 and TRBJ1-2, with 8 bases identical to TRBD1. Germline V gene lookup returns CDR1 MNHEY and CDR2 SVGAGI. The length of the CDR3 is 14 residues. The ends lost 5 bases at V and 7 bases at J; junction bases unmatched: 9. CDR3 sequence: CASSTPQGDSGYTF. The DNA of the CDR3 is TGTGCCAGCAGTACGCCACAGGGGGACAGTGGCTACACCTTC.

The rearrangement links TRBV24-1 to TRBJ2-5, with 8 bases identical to TRBD1. Unmatched junction bases numbered 8, after V lost 1 base and J lost 5 bases. The CDR3 is 16 residues long. Germline V lookup: CDR1 KGHDR, CDR2 SFDVKD. The CDR3 loop reads CATSDLGQGAWETQYF. DNA of the CDR3: TGTGCCACCAGTGATTTAGGCCAGGGGGCTTGGGAGACCCAGTACTTC.

This sequence joins TRBV19 and TRBJ1-5, with TRBD1 identical over 8 bases. The CDR3 length is 16 residues. With 6 bases clipped from V and 6 bases from J, the junction kept 13 bases outside the gene matches. Germline V gene sequence: CDR1 LNHDA, CDR2 SQIVND (reference sequence). The CDR3 sequence is CASSHISGGVSQPQHF. The CDR3 nucleotides read TGTGCCAGTAGCCACATCTCAGGGGGCGTCAGTCAGCCCCAGCATTTT.

The V call is TRBV7-2, the J call TRBJ1-5, with TRBD1 as a possible D gene (5 bases). Per germline, CDR1 SGHTA and CDR2 FQGNSA. V lost 5 bases to trimming and J lost 5 bases, with 10 bases between them. CDR3 length equals 13 residues. The CDR3 here is CASSPDRDQPQHF. The CDR3, as DNA: TGTGCCAGCAGCCCTGACAGAGATCAGCCCCAGCATTTT.

CDR3 region: CASTRAIAGGYETQYF. The DNA of the CDR3 is TGTGCCAGCACCAGGGCCATAGCGGGAGGATATGAGACCCAGTACTTC. The chain recombines TRBV7-8 with TRBJ2-5; 10 nucleotides match TRBD2. Per the germline V gene, CDR1 is SGHVS and CDR2 is FQNEAQ. CDR3 length: 16 residues. V lost 7 bases and J lost 5; bases outside the gene matches: 13. Drawing the rest from reference TRBV7-8 and TRBJ2-5, the complete variable domain is GAGVSQSPRYKVAKRGQDVALRCDPISGHVSLFWYQQALGQGPEFLTYFQNEAQLDKSGLPSDRFFAERPEGSVSTLKIQRTQQEDSAVYLCASTRAIAGGYETQYFGPGTRLLVL.

A remark on this clone: Germline and junction disagree at one end, which may indicate a read error. This rearrangement joins TRBV7-7 to TRBJ2-5, with a tentative D call TRBD2 (5 bases). In germline, CDR1 is SSHAT, CDR2 FNYEAQ (reference sequence). CDR3 length: 15 amino acids. CDR3 residues: CASSLNPGNKETQYF. The DNA of the CDR3 is TGTGCTAGCAGCTTAAATCCGGGAAACAAAGAGACCCAGTACTTC.

The chain carries TRBV7-8 and TRBJ2-3, with TRBD2 matching 7 bases. J lost 2 bases, V lost 1 base, and 3 bases had no gene match. The CDR3 runs to 15 residues. CDR1 SGHVS and CDR2 FQNEAQ come from the germline V gene. The CDR3 DNA follows: TGTGCCAGCAGCTTAGAGCGGGGATACACAGATACGCAGTATTTT. Protein: CASSLERGYTDTQYF.

This chain connects TRBV6-5 to TRBJ1-5, with 7 bases that match TRBD1. CDR3 length equals 15 residues. Trimming cost V 6 bases and J 4 bases; bases outside gene matches: 9. Germline assignment: CDR1 MNHEY and CDR2 SVGAGI. CDR3 in DNA: TGTGCCAGCAGACGACAGGGTTTAGGAAATCAGCCCCAGCATTTT. Protein: CASRRQGLGNQPQHF.

The chain has TRBV5-1 and TRBJ2-1; 9 bases match TRBD2. V was pared by 3 bases and J by 6 bases, with 7 bases of the junction left unmatched. The germline V gene encodes CDR1 SGHRS and CDR2 YFSETQ. This CDR3 is built from 15 residues. CDR3 in amino acids: CASSSIAGDGNEQFF. The CDR3 region has the DNA TGCGCCAGCAGCTCTATAGCGGGAGACGGCAATGAGCAGTTCTTC.

The genes are TRBV5-1 and TRBJ2-1, with D possibly matching TRBD2 (6 bases). The CDR3 loop spans 13 amino acids. The germline gives CDR1 SGHRS, CDR2 YFSETQ. The V and J ends lost 2 bases and 9 bases respectively, with 12 bases between them. The CDR3 DNA reads as TGCGCCAGCAGCTTTTCGTTTAGCGGTGAGCAGTTCTTC. It codes for CASSFSFSGEQFF.

This clone was seen a single time. This chain joins TRBV24-1 and TRBJ2-1; 9 positions match TRBD2. The CDR3 is 16 amino acids. With V trimmed by 3 bases and J by 2 bases, 4 bases remained unmatched. Germline lookup yields CDR1 KGHDR and CDR2 SFDVKD. The CDR3 DNA is TGTGCCACCAGTGATCATCTAGCGGGAACCTACAATGAGCAGTTCTTC. The encoded protein is CATSDHLAGTYNEQFF.

This clone showed up just a few times. The rearrangement links TRBV15 to TRBJ1-4; D is unresolved. CDR1 and CDR2 (germline): LNHNV, YYDKDF (reference sequence). The CDR3 has 13 amino acids. Trimming left V 7 bases short and J 5 bases short, with 11 bases between. CDR3 region: CATMADFNEKLFF. The CDR3 bases are TGTGCCACCATGGCGGATTTCAATGAAAAACTGTTTTTT.

The chain has TRBV6-5 and TRBJ2-2, with TRBD1 matching over 10 bases. V lost 2 bases and J lost 6; bases outside the gene matches: 3. The germline V gene has CDR1 MNHEY and CDR2 SVGAGI. This CDR3 is 15 amino acids long. The CDR3 loop is CASSYLGQGAGELFF. The CDR3 DNA reads as TGTGCCAGCAGTTACCTCGGACAGGGGGCCGGGGAGCTGTTTTTT.

The rearrangement joins TRBV5-6 to TRBJ2-7, with 9 bases matching TRBD1. The CDR3 has 16 residues. CDR1 and CDR2 from the germline V gene are SGHDT and YYEEEE. The junction had 13 bases not matched to a gene; V was cut back by 7 bases and J by 2 bases. CDR3 amino acids: CASPLGGQGVPYEQYF. The CDR3, as DNA: TGTGCCAGCCCACTCGGGGGACAGGGAGTACCCTACGAGCAGTACTTC.

The genes are TRBV4-1 and TRBJ2-5, with TRBD2 identical over 15 bases. Trimming at V came to 3 bases and at J to 1 base, leaving 6 bases not matched to a gene. The germline CDR1 and CDR2 sequences are MGHRA and YSYEKL. The CDR3 is 18 amino acids. As DNA, the CDR3 is TGCGCCAGCAGCCACGCCCCGGGACTAGCGGGAGGCCAAGAGACCCAGTACTTC. Its protein is CASSHAPGLAGGQETQYF.

The V call is TRBV7-8, the J call TRBJ1-2, with TRBD1 matching over 7 bases. Germline CDR1 SGHVS, CDR2 FQNEAQ. The CDR3 has 18 residues. The junction had 16 bases not matched to a gene; V was cut back by 3 bases and J by 3 bases. This CDR3 is CASSFGPPTGANHYGYTF. The CDR3 region has the DNA TGTGCCAGCAGCTTCGGCCCTCCAACAGGGGCGAATCACTATGGCTACACCTTC.

The gene calls are TRBV6-5 and TRBJ2-7; D gene uncertain. Germline V gene data show CDR1 as MNHEY and CDR2 as SVGAGI. The CDR3 extends over 14 amino acids. V lost 2 bases to trimming and J lost 0 bases, with 8 bases between them. The CDR3 loop is CASSYRYTSYEQYF. In DNA form, the CDR3 reads TGTGCCAGCAGTTACCGTTACACCTCCTACGAGCAGTACTTC.

This clone was seen just once. This sequence joins TRBV6-5 and TRBJ2-1; the match to TRBD1 covers 8 bases. Germline V lookup: CDR1 MNHEY, CDR2 SVGAGI. The CDR3 has 15 amino acids. The V and J ends lost 6 bases and 0 bases, in that order; junction bases with no gene match: 4. The CDR3 region has the DNA TGTGCCAGCAGACAGGGGGGAAGCTCCTACAATGAGCAGTTCTTC. Translation: CASRQGGSSYNEQFF.